This T cell receptor beta chain was recorded in a study of blood T cell repertoires in COVID-19. The overall study: The cDNA or gDNA used as material had been derived from T cells, B-cell-depleted T cells, or PBMCs.

Per the original data handling: For nucleated cells, counts were estimated from reference gene primer amplification. The table came from immunoSEQ multiplex PCR; TCRdb's copy has only in-frame clones and leaves some out. V and J calls and clone size are those listed in that table; D and trimming were worked out from the DNA. The sample holds 75,000 to 80,000 clones, approximately 88% seen once. The germline V gene has CDR1 SGHTA and CDR2 FQGNSA. This CDR3 region has 15 residues. Trimming pared 1 base from V and 1 base from J, leaving 10 bases between. The sequenced material came from peripheral blood. The receptor comes from a human donor in a cohort sampled during active COVID-19. The chain uses TRBV7-2 and TRBJ2-5; D may be TRBD2 (7 bases). The CDR3 nucleotides read TGTGCCAGCAGCTTAGGCGGGGGCCTCCAAGAGACCCAGTACTTC. It translates to CASSLGGGLQETQYF.